The 21 T cell receptor beta chains reported below all come from one sample, sequenced in a study of shared clonotypes between healthy human individuals. Data came from immunoSEQ multiplex PCR; TCRdb stores just in-frame clones and leaves some out. The sample gives about 1.1 million clones, about 80% of which show up once; 0.6% to 0.75% is in the top ten. The sequencing input was memory CD4+ T cells from PBMCs. Regarding subset: CD45RA-negative fraction. The origin of the receptors is a young man in good health. Some clones in this sample may be carry-over from other donors' samples.

V gene TRBV29-1 combines with J gene TRBJ2-1; 7 bases match TRBD2. The CDR3 loop spans 15 amino acids. Germline V gives CDR1 SQVTM, CDR2 ANQGSEA. Trimming removed 7 bases from V and 2 bases from J; junction bases left unmatched: 11. CDR3 DNA: TGCAGCGCCCCGTCGTCCGGGGGGACCTACAATGAGCAGTTCTTC. It specifies CSAPSSGGTYNEQFF.

The CDR3: CASSRGTGDSYGYTF. The CDR3 DNA sequence: TGTGCCAGCAGTCGCGGGACAGGAGATTCCTATGGCTACACCTTC. The chain combines TRBV27 with TRBJ1-2, with TRBD1 matching 8 bases. Germline V gene lookup returns CDR1 MNHEY and CDR2 SMNVEV (reference sequence). CDR3 length: 15 residues. Unmatched junction bases numbered 9, after V lost 5 bases and J lost 4 bases.

The chain couples TRBV7-9 to TRBJ1-3, with D possibly matching TRBD1 (5 bases). V shed 11 bases and J shed 0 bases, with 14 bases lying between them. CDR1 is SEHNR, CDR2 FQNEAQ, per germline (reference sequence). The CDR3 contains 14 residues. CDR3 region: CASLRQLSGNTIYF. CDR3 coding DNA: TGTGCCTCTTTGAGACAGCTCTCTGGAAACACCATATATTTT.

The gene calls are TRBV5-4 and TRBJ2-7; 8 nucleotides match TRBD1. Germline V gene sequence: CDR1 SGHNT, CDR2 YYREEE (reference sequence). V lost 3 bases, J lost 2 bases, and 1 base stayed unmatched. This CDR3 is built from 13 residues. In nucleotides, the CDR3 is TGTGCCAGCAGCTACAGGGGGACCTACGAGCAGTACTTC. Amino acids: CASSYRGTYEQYF.

This clone has only one observation. V is TRBV9 and J is TRBJ2-1; 8 bases agree with TRBD2. V gave up 2 bases and J gave up 0 bases; unmatched junction bases: 10. Germline V gene sequence: CDR1 SGDLS, CDR2 YYNGEE. This CDR3 is built from 18 residues. CDR3 sequence (DNA): TGTGCCAGCAGCGTGAGCCCCCTAGCGGGCTACTCCTACAATGAGCAGTTCTTC. Protein: CASSVSPLAGYSYNEQFF.

Points on this clone: The identical CDR3 is also encoded by other nucleotide sequences in the sample. This chain uses TRBV29-1 with TRBJ1-2; no definite D call. From germline, CDR1 is SQVTM and CDR2 ANQGSEA. There are 14 residues in the CDR3. The V end lost 1 base, the J end lost 4 bases, and 13 bases lay between the germline ends. The CDR3 region is CSVEGRGLGYGYTF. In DNA, the CDR3 is TGCAGCGTTGAAGGCCGGGGATTGGGCTATGGCTACACCTTC. The full variable domain, in which reference TRBV29-1 and TRBJ1-2 provide the parts outside the CDR3, is SAVISQKPSRDICQRGTSLTIQCQVDSQVTMMFWYRQQPGQSLTLIATANQGSEATYESGFVIDKFPISRPNLTFSTLTVSNMSPEDSSIYLCSVEGRGLGYGYTFGSGTRLTVV.

The chain employs TRBV18 and TRBJ2-1; the match to TRBD1 covers 11 bases. V dropped 1 base and J dropped 4; count of bases not matched to a gene: 3. The CDR3 covers 16 residues. Germline CDR1 and CDR2: KGHSH and LQKENI. The chain's CDR3 is CASSPLGTGGYNEQFF. The CDR3 DNA sequence: TGTGCCAGCTCACCACTAGGGACAGGGGGATACAATGAGCAGTTCTTC. The full variable domain, completed using reference TRBV18 and TRBJ2-1, is NAGVMQNPRHLVRRRGQEARLRCSPMKGHSHVYWYRQLPEEGLKFMVYLQKENIIDESGMPKERFSAEFPKEGPSILRIQQVVRGDSAAYFCASSPLGTGGYNEQFFGPGTRLTVL.

Here the CDR3 reads CASSQRGASATGELFF. The CDR3 coding sequence is TGTGCCAGCAGCCAACGGGGTGCCTCAGCCACCGGGGAGCTGTTTTTT. The chain links TRBV4-2 to TRBJ2-2; a possible D gene is TRBD2 (5 bases). CDR3 length equals 16 residues. CDR1 and CDR2 (germline): LGHNA, YNFKEQ. Trimming stripped 2 bases from V and 4 bases from J, with 14 bases between.

The sample holds a few counts of this clone. The rearrangement uses TRBV7-3 and TRBJ2-1, with D hard to call. The CDR3 is 14 residues long. Trimming cost V 5 bases and J 6 bases, with 14 bases left between them. Germline V gene lookup returns CDR1 SGHTA and CDR2 FQGTGA. In DNA form, the CDR3 reads TGTGCCAGCAGCCCCCCGGGTGCCCGCAATGAGCAGTTCTTC. It specifies CASSPPGARNEQFF.

The chain has TRBV5-1 and TRBJ2-3, with TRBD2 as a possible D gene (7 bases). V lost 4 bases and J lost 1, with 13 bases in between. This CDR3 has 15 residues. The germline V gene encodes CDR1 SGHRS and CDR2 YFSETQ. The CDR3 DNA follows: TGCGCCAGCAGCGTGGGGGCGGGAGGCACAGATACGCAGTATTTT. Protein product: CASSVGAGGTDTQYF.

To note about this clone: This specimen includes other DNA sequences encoding the same CDR3. The chain links TRBV29-1 to TRBJ2-5; 11 nucleotides line up with TRBD2. There are 16 residues in the CDR3. After removal of 2 bases from V and 2 bases from J, the junction contained 7 bases not matched to a gene. Germline CDR1 and CDR2: SQVTM and ANQGSEA. CDR3 bases: TGCAGCGTTGAAACCCCGGGACTAGCGGTTCAAGAGACCCAGTACTTC. Residues: CSVETPGLAVQETQYF. Full variable domain (outside the CDR3, taken from reference TRBV29-1 and TRBJ2-5): SAVISQKPSRDICQRGTSLTIQCQVDSQVTMMFWYRQQPGQSLTLIATANQGSEATYESGFVIDKFPISRPNLTFSTLTVSNMSPEDSSIYLCSVETPGLAVQETQYFGPGTRLLVL.

The V and J genes are TRBV29-1 and TRBJ1-5; D gene uncertain. Trimming removed 5 bases from V and 1 base from J, with 18 bases in between. Per germline, CDR1 SQVTM and CDR2 ANQGSEA. This CDR3 comprises 16 residues. This CDR3 is CSVTWADSRSNQPQHF. The CDR3 coding sequence is TGCAGCGTTACTTGGGCCGACTCAAGAAGCAATCAGCCCCAGCATTTT.

This sequence joins TRBV5-1 and TRBJ2-1; D is perhaps TRBD1 (7 bases). The CDR3 contains 15 residues. With 1 base removed from V and 10 bases from J, the gap between germline ends came to 18 bases. CDR1 and CDR2 (germline): SGHRS, YFSETQ. CDR3 sequence (DNA): TGCGCCAGCAGCTTGCTGCAGGGGGAGGTTGGGGAGCAGTTCTTC. Protein sequence: CASSLLQGEVGEQFF.

The V call is TRBV30, the J call TRBJ1-5; D remains unclear. Looked up from germline, CDR1 is GTSNPN and CDR2 is SVGIG (reference sequence). Between the trimmed V and J ends, which lost 8 bases and 1 base, there was a span of 15 bases. The CDR3 length is 14 residues. The CDR3 DNA reads as TGTGCCCCAAAGGACGGGGAGAGCAATCAGCCCCAGCATTTT. Encoded protein: CAPKDGESNQPQHF. The variable domain in full, with the rest retrieved from reference TRBV30 and TRBJ1-5, is SQTIHQWPATLVQPVGSPLSLECTVEGTSNPNLYWYRQAAGRGLQLLFYSVGIGQISSEVPQNLSASRPQDRQFILSSKKLLLSDSGFYLCAPKDGESNQPQHFGDGTRLSIL.

This chain uses TRBV5-6 with TRBJ2-2; 9 nucleotides line up with TRBD2. The V segment lost 4 bases and the J segment 5 bases; nucleotides outside the gene matches: 6. CDR1 is SGHDT and CDR2 is YYEEEE in the germline V gene. This CDR3 region has 15 residues. CDR3: CASSQGLAQTGELFF. The DNA for the CDR3 is TGTGCCAGCAGCCAAGGACTAGCGCAGACCGGGGAGCTGTTTTTT.

This clone has a count of ten or more. This chain connects TRBV7-2 to TRBJ1-1; the D gene is possibly TRBD1 (5 bases). Germline V gene data show CDR1 as SGHTA and CDR2 as FQGNSA. CDR3 length: 13 residues. The ends were cut back, 2 bases at V and 12 bases at J, with 16 bases in the middle. In nucleotides, the CDR3 is TGTGCCAGCAGCTTAAGCAGGGACGAAGAGACTTTCTTT. Translation gives CASSLSRDEETFF.

This chain connects TRBV28 to TRBJ2-4; D may be TRBD1 or TRBD2 (5 bases each). The V gene's germline CDR1 is MDHEN and CDR2 SYDVKM. Trimming took off 5 bases at V and 7 bases at J, with 12 bases between the two ends. The CDR3 is 13 amino acids. The chain's CDR3 is CASSDSGPNIQYF. CDR3 sequence (DNA): TGTGCCAGCAGTGACTCGGGACCGAACATTCAGTACTTC.

Turning to this clone: The same CDR3 can be traced to other DNA sequences in this sample. The rearrangement joins TRBV30 to TRBJ1-2; the match to TRBD1 covers 9 bases. Unmatched junction bases numbered 4, after V lost 1 base and J lost 7 bases. Germline CDR1 and CDR2: GTSNPN and SVGIG (reference sequence). The CDR3 sequence is 13 residues long. The CDR3 sequence: CAWSAGQGAGYTF. In DNA, the CDR3 is TGTGCCTGGAGTGCGGGACAGGGCGCTGGCTACACCTTC.

The gene calls are TRBV6-6 and TRBJ2-7, with 14 bases that match TRBD2. Germline CDR1 MNHNY, CDR2 SVGAGI (reference sequence). The V gene end was trimmed by 5 bases and the J gene end by 6 bases; junction bases not matched to a gene: 6. The CDR3 sequence is 15 residues long. The CDR3 protein is CASSPWTSGRLEQYF. The CDR3 DNA is TGTGCCAGCAGTCCTTGGACTAGCGGGAGGCTCGAGCAGTACTTC.

Concerning this clone itself: Other DNA sequences of this sample code for an identical CDR3. The gene calls are TRBV7-9 and TRBJ2-5, with unresolved D. Trimming shortened V by 5 bases and J by 2 bases, and 6 bases separated the two germline ends. This CDR3 is 12 amino acids long. Germline values: CDR1 SEHNR, CDR2 FQNEAQ (reference sequence). In DNA, the CDR3 is TGTGCCAGCAGCCTGGCACAAGAGACCCAGTACTTC. It yields the protein CASSLAQETQYF.

This clone was counted only a few times. The sample carries other DNA sequences with the same CDR3. The chain combines TRBV15 with TRBJ2-5; D gene ambiguous. Germline V gene lookup returns CDR1 LNHNV and CDR2 YYDKDF (reference sequence). This CDR3 is built from 13 residues. The germline V and J ends were trimmed by 0 bases and 4 bases, with 6 bases remaining between them. The CDR3 sequence: CATSRDLGETQYF. CDR3 DNA: TGTGCCACCAGCAGAGATTTGGGAGAGACCCAGTACTTC.